The source of this T cell receptor (beta chain) is a study of blood T cell repertoires in COVID-19. In the study overall: COVID-19 samples collected from the United States, Italy and Spain covered acute and convalescent phases. In each case, the material was cDNA or gDNA derived from T cells, B-cell-depleted T cells, or PBMCs.

Germline V CDR1 and CDR2: LNHDA, SQIVND (reference sequence). There are 15 residues in the CDR3. Trimming left V 4 bases short and J 0 bases short, with 7 bases between. Study processing details: It was from reference gene primer amplification that nucleated cell counts were estimated. Data came from immunoSEQ multiplex PCR; TCRdb stores just in-frame clones and leaves some out. The V and J calls and clone size were taken over from that table, and D and trimming were inferred from the DNA. Counted here are around 57,000 clones, more than 85% occurring once; the ten biggest clones make up approximately 4.1%.

The chain couples TRBV19 to TRBJ2-6, with a weak D call TRBD1 (5 bases). The specimen was peripheral blood. The receptor was derived from a man aged 45 to 65 with acute or convalescent COVID-19. The CDR3 loop is CASSRTPSGANVLTF. For the CDR3, the DNA is TGTGCCAGTAGTAGGACACCCTCTGGGGCCAACGTCCTGACTTTC. Based on the CDR3 plus reference TRBV19 and TRBJ2-6, the full variable domain is DGGITQSPKYLFRKEGQNVTLSCEQNLNHDAMYWYRQDPGQGLRLIYYSQIVNDFQKGDIAEGYSVSREKKESFPLTVTSAQKNPTAFYLCASSRTPSGANVLTFGAGSRLTVL.